The clone carrying this T cell receptor beta chain was seen a single time. These data come from a study of T cell changes during pregnancy in multiple sclerosis. Germline V gene lookup returns CDR1 MDHEN and CDR2 SYDVKM. V was trimmed by 6 bases and J by 6 bases, leaving 21 bases between them. The length of the CDR3 is 15 residues. Method: immunoSEQ multiplex PCR; TCRdb's copy keeps in-frame clones and lacks some. The sample shows tens of thousands of clones, 85% to 90% of them seen only once. Material: CD4+ T cells from peripheral blood mononuclear cells, obtained in the first trimester of pregnancy. The source of this sequence is a female donor with multiple sclerosis, enrolled in a pregnancy study. The rearrangement joins TRBV28 to TRBJ2-7, with D perhaps matching TRBD1 (6 bases). The DNA of the CDR3 is TGTGCCAGCAGAGAATCTGCAGGGGTTTTCGCCGAGCAGTACTTC. Translation: CASRESAGVFAEQYF.